This T cell receptor beta chain was captured in a study of blood T cell repertoires in COVID-19. Sequencing used immunoSEQ multiplex PCR; TCRdb keeps in-frame clones, though not all of them. This sample has roughly 90,000 clones, with approximately 85% found just once. V was cut by 2 bases and J by 1 base, with 9 bases left in between. There are 15 residues in the CDR3. Germline V gene sequence: CDR1 MDHEN, CDR2 SYDVKM. The sequence was collected from a human donor in a cohort sampled during active COVID-19. V gene TRBV28 combines with J gene TRBJ1-5; D remains unclear. Sequenced material: peripheral blood. This CDR3 is CASSLAGGSNQPQHF. DNA of the CDR3: TGTGCCAGCAGTTTAGCGGGAGGGAGCAATCAGCCCCAGCATTTT.